The rows below give T cell receptor beta chains drawn from one sample of a study of vaccination and CD4 T cells after COVID-19. For these TCRs, the target antigens are not known. TCRdb reprocessed the PCR reads via MiXCR and lists one record per CDR3 protein. The repertoire holds approximately 17,000 distinct CDR3 sequences, with roughly 29% as singletons. Sequencing used cultured CD4+ T cells from blood. These receptors came from a human donor with COVID-19. Each CDR3 is given with its conserved first and last residue. D genes are given only for firm matches. The size of a clone is reported for some rows only, either as once, few or many, or as a class for expanded clones.

abundance	j_gene	d_gene	v_gene	CDR3nt	CDR3aa
NA	TRBJ2-1	TRBD2	TRBV7-9	TGTGCCAGCAGCTTGCAGCGGGGGAATCATGAGCAGTTCTTC	CASSLQRGNHEQFF
NA	TRBJ2-7	NA	TRBV9	TGTGCCAGCAGCGTAGCTTACGGAAACTACGAGCAGTACTTC	CASSVAYGNYEQYF
few	TRBJ1-6	NA	TRBV21-1	TGTGCCAGCAGCAAAGATTGGGGGAAGGATTCACCCCTCCACTTT	CASSKDWGKDSPLHF
NA	TRBJ1-1	NA	TRBV12-3/TRBV12-4	TGTGCCAGCAGTTTAAGTGGGGTAGGCACTGAAGCTTTCTTT	CASSLSGVGTEAFF
NA	TRBJ1-1	NA	TRBV6-5	TGTGCCAGCAGTTCCCGTGGGGGCGGCGGGGCTTTCTTT	CASSSRGGGGAFF
NA	TRBJ1-1	NA	TRBV7-2	TGTGCCAGCAGCTTGGGGGAGTGGGTAACTGAAGCTTTCTTT	CASSLGEWVTEAFF
NA	TRBJ2-1	NA	TRBV6-1	TGTGCCAGCACTTTAGGGGGGCCTGGTAGAAATGAGCAGTTCTTC	CASTLGGPGRNEQFF
NA	TRBJ1-5	NA	TRBV6-2/TRBV6-3	TGTGCCAGCAGTTACACAAATATCCAGCCCCAGCATTTT	CASSYTNIQPQHF
few	TRBJ1-1	NA	TRBV30	TGTGCCTGGAGATGGGGGCCCCAAAATGAAGCTTTCTTT	CAWRWGPQNEAFF
NA	TRBJ2-7	TRBD1	TRBV23-1	TGCGCCAGCAGCCCGGACAGGGTTTACTACGAGCAGTACTTC	CASSPDRVYYEQYF
NA	TRBJ2-5	NA	TRBV7-2	TGTGCCAGCTGTCCCGGGATAGGGGTCGGGACCCAGTACTTC	CASCPGIGVGTQYF
few	TRBJ2-5	TRBD2	TRBV20-1	TGCAGTGCTAGAGATCTCCGGCGGGGGACCACGTTCGAGACCCAGTACTTC	CSARDLRRGTTFETQYF
NA	TRBJ2-7	NA	TRBV20-1	TGCAGTGCTAGGCGTAGGGGCAGGGGTCTCTCCTACGAGCAGTACTTC	CSARRRGRGLSYEQYF
few	TRBJ1-2	TRBD1	TRBV24-1	TGTGCCACCAGCGGACAGGGACTAGACTATGGCTACACCTTC	CATSGQGLDYGYTF
few	TRBJ1-3	NA	TRBV20-1	TGCAGTGCTAGAAGGGGGGGGCCCTCCGGGGGAAACACCATATATTTT	CSARRGGPSGGNTIYF
NA	TRBJ2-5	TRBD2	TRBV20-1	TGCAGTGCTGTACCATCAGCGGGGGGGGTCCAAGAGACCCAGTACTTC	CSAVPSAGGVQETQYF
NA	TRBJ1-5	NA	TRBV28	TGTGCCAGCAGTCCCGATAGCAGGACGCCCCAGCATTTT	CASSPDSRTPQHF
NA	TRBJ1-1	TRBD1	TRBV18	TGTGCCAGCTCACGCGGGACAGCCGACGGGGCGCCTGAAGCTTTCTTT	CASSRGTADGAPEAFF
NA	TRBJ1-2	TRBD1	TRBV6-1	TGTGCCAGCAGTCCGACAGGGGGCGCCGACTATGGCTACACCTTC	CASSPTGGADYGYTF
few	TRBJ2-2	TRBD1	TRBV6-2/TRBV6-3	TGTGCCAGCAACCAGGACAGGGTGGACACCGGGGAGCTGTTTTTT	CASNQDRVDTGELFF
few	TRBJ1-5	NA	TRBV12-3/TRBV12-4	TGTGCCAGCAGCGAACAGAAAAATCAGCCCCAGCATTTT	CASSEQKNQPQHF
NA	TRBJ1-2	NA	TRBV20-1	TGCAGTGCTAGGAGCACCCGCACACAGGGCGGCGGCTACACCTTC	CSARSTRTQGGGYTF
NA	TRBJ1-2	TRBD1	TRBV12-3/TRBV12-4	TGTGCCAGCAGGTCCAGGGGGGAGGGCTATGGCTACACCTTC	CASRSRGEGYGYTF
NA	TRBJ2-7	NA	TRBV12-3/TRBV12-4	TGTGCCAGCAGCGAACAGGGCTACGTCTACGAGCAGTACTTC	CASSEQGYVYEQYF
medium-sized	TRBJ2-2	NA	TRBV2	TGTGCCAGCACTTTGGGAGACAGCATCACCGGGGAGCTGTTTTTT	CASTLGDSITGELFF
few	TRBJ2-4	NA	TRBV6-1	TGTGCCAGTTTCACAAACAGGGATTCCATTCAGTACTTC	CASFTNRDSIQYF
NA	TRBJ2-6	NA	TRBV12-3/TRBV12-4	TGTGCCAGCAGGATACGGGGTACTGGGGCCAACGTCCTGACTTTC	CASRIRGTGANVLTF
large	TRBJ2-7	NA	TRBV20-1	TGCAGTGCTAGACCCCCGGGACAAGTAATTAACGAGCAGTACTTC	CSARPPGQVINEQYF
few	TRBJ2-3	NA	TRBV15	TGTGCCACCAGCGCCGACACTATAGCAGATACGCAGTATTTT	CATSADTIADTQYF
NA	TRBJ2-7	NA	TRBV7-8	TGTGCCAGCAGCTGGGCCGGACAGTCCTACGAGCAGTACTTC	CASSWAGQSYEQYF
NA	TRBJ2-2	TRBD2	TRBV24-1	TGTGCCCCCCGGACCTCCGGGGGGACCACCGGGGAGCTGTTTTTT	CAPRTSGGTTGELFF
NA	TRBJ1-6	TRBD1	TRBV19	TGTGCCAGTAGTATTGGACAGGGGATGAATTCACCCCTCCACTTT	CASSIGQGMNSPLHF
few	TRBJ1-2	NA	TRBV19	TGTGCCAGTAGTATAGATCAAATCGGCACTAACTATGGCTACACCTTC	CASSIDQIGTNYGYTF
few	TRBJ2-2	TRBD1	TRBV6-2/TRBV6-3	TGTGCCAGCGGCCAGGGGGCCGTTACCGGGGAGCTGTTTTTT	CASGQGAVTGELFF
NA	TRBJ2-3	NA	TRBV20-1	TGCAGTGCCAAGCAAATAGATACGCAGTATTTT	CSAKQIDTQYF